This T cell receptor (beta chain) was identified during a study of CD8+ T cells in alopecia areata (dated 2018 in TCRdb). General notes on the study: The treated patients took part in an open-label pilot trial in which moderate-to-severe alopecia areata was treated with oral tofacitinib at 5 to 10 mg twice daily. In humans, TCRbeta sequencing was performed on scalp tissue and on sorted CD4+ and CD8+ peripheral blood T cells from healthy controls and from patients with patchy or totalis/universalis alopecia areata. TCRbeta CDR3 regions were amplified by immunoSEQ multiplex PCR using 35 Vbeta forward and 13 Jbeta reverse primers. Tofacitinib was administered for 6 to 18 months, and 6 months of follow-up off drug were then conducted to assess delayed response and recurrence. Patients on tofacitinib were biopsied at baseline and after 4 and 24 weeks of treatment, and several of the patients also had a later scalp biopsy. The SALT score, which quantifies the percentage of affected scalp surface area, was used to measure disease severity in treated patients. To study T cell clonal expansion in alopecia areata, the researchers applied high-throughput TCRbeta sequencing to both the C3H/HeJ mouse model and human patients. Scalp clonality was compared among normal scalp (n=4), patchy alopecia areata scalp (n=8), and alopecia totalis/universalis scalp (n=8). The RNA source kit depended on sample type: the PAXgene miRNA kit for fixed scalp, the miRNeasy kit for PBMCs, and the RNeasy kit for mouse skin.

The meaning of the sample's time point label: 24 weeks on oral tofacitinib. The sample's treatment or condition label, in plain terms: oral pan-JAK inhibitor, 5-10 mg twice daily. From alopecia areata patients, peripheral blood was collected along with lesional scalp punch biopsies. PBMCs were isolated by density centrifugation and stained for CD3, CD4 and CD8, and CD4+ and CD8+ T cells were sorted on a FACSAria. This clone was seen just once. Its recognized antigen is unknown. No per-base quality is available; no much larger clone lies one base away. Library generation was performed with the immunoSEQ multiplex PCR assay. RNA was extracted from all samples and reverse transcribed into cDNA as template for TCR sequencing. SuperScript III was used for first-strand cDNA synthesis, primed with a 2:1 mix of oligo-dT and random hexamers. A synthetic immune receptor repertoire was used to measure amplification bias, and any remaining bias was corrected computationally. The published analysis was carried out like this. Raw reads were preprocessed to remove errors, and CDR3 was defined by IMGT conventions from the conserved cysteine to phenylalanine. Clonality was computed by normalizing Shannon entropy by log2 of the number of productive unique TCRs and subtracting the result from 1. Whether each scalp clone was CD4 or CD8 was inferred by checking scalp TCRbeta sequences against the CD4 and CD8 repertoires from sorted blood. Here the immuneACCESS table is served through TCRdb, limited to in-frame sequences with V and J called. Missing clones are a known gap in these copies; in checked studies unresolved V genes cover under half, and the rest lacks a known reason. The V and J calls and clone size come from that table; D and trimming were worked out from the DNA. For this sample the table gives 200,000 or so clones, of which roughly 64% were detected only once. The ten largest clones take up 5% to 6% of the sample.

CDR1 and CDR2, per the germline V gene, are MGHRA and YSYEKL. Trimming accounts for 4 bases at V and 7 bases at J, while the number of junction bases matched to no gene is 7. The CDR3 has 16 amino acids, counting the end cysteine and phenylalanine. Only the CDR3 portion is preserved as DNA: 48 bases, with reading frame beginning at the first base. General findings and caveats noted by the study authors: Unlike mouse skin, which is dominated by gammadelta T cells, normal human skin has resident alphabeta T cells that are also sequenced, and this complicates analysis of the scalp TCR repertoire. Compared with normal scalp, lesional scalp had higher clonality and more expanded CD8+ clones, particularly in alopecia totalis/universalis, a pattern that suggests antigenic drive. Scalp clonality and the number of expanded CD8+ clones among the top 100 scalp clones were significantly decreased by tofacitinib. Because the treated cohort was small and had just a single nonresponder, larger studies are needed to establish links between baseline CD8+ expansion and response. During tofacitinib treatment, many expanded lesional clones stuck around in both scalp and blood, and this persistence may partly explain why relapse happens after treatment is stopped. Shared TCR sequences between patients were less evident than in mice, which may be partly attributable to HLA diversity in the patient population.

This TCR came from a human donor with alopecia areata. Recombination connected TRBV4-1 to TRBJ1-6, with 10 bases in between that match TRBD1. The sample was CD4+ T cells sorted from blood, taken at week 24, from a patient treated with tofacitinib. The CDR3 here reads CASSPQGQGINSPLHF. The nucleotide sequence reads TGCGCCAGCAGCCCCCAGGGACAGGGGATAAATTCACCCCTCCACTTT.